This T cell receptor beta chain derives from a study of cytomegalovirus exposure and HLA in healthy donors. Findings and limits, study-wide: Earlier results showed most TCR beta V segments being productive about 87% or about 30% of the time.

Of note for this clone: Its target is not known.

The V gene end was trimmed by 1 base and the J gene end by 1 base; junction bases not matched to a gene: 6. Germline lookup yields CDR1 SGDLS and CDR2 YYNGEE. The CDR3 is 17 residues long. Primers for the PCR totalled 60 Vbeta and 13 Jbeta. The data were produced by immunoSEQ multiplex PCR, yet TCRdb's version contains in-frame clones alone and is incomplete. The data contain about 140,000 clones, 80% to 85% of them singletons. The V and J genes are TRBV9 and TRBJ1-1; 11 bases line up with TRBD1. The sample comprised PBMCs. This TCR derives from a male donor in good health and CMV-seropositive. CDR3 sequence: CASSVSRTGGENTEAFF. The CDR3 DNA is TGTGCCAGCAGCGTATCAAGGACAGGGGGCGAGAACACTGAAGCTTTCTTT.